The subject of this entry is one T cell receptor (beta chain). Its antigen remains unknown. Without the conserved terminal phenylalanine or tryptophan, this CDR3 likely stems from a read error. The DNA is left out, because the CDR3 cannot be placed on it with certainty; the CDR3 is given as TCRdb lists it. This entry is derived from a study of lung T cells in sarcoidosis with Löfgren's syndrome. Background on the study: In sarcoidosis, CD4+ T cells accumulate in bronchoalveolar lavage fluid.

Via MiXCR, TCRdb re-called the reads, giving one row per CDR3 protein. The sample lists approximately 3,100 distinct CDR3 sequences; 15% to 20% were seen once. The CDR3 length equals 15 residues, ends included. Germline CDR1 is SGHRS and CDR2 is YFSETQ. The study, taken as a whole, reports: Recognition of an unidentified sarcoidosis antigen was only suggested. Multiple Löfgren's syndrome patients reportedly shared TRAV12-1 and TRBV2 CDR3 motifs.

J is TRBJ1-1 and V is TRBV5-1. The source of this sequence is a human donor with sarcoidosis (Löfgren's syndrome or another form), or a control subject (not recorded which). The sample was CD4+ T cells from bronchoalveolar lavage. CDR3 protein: CASSLEWGMNTEALL.